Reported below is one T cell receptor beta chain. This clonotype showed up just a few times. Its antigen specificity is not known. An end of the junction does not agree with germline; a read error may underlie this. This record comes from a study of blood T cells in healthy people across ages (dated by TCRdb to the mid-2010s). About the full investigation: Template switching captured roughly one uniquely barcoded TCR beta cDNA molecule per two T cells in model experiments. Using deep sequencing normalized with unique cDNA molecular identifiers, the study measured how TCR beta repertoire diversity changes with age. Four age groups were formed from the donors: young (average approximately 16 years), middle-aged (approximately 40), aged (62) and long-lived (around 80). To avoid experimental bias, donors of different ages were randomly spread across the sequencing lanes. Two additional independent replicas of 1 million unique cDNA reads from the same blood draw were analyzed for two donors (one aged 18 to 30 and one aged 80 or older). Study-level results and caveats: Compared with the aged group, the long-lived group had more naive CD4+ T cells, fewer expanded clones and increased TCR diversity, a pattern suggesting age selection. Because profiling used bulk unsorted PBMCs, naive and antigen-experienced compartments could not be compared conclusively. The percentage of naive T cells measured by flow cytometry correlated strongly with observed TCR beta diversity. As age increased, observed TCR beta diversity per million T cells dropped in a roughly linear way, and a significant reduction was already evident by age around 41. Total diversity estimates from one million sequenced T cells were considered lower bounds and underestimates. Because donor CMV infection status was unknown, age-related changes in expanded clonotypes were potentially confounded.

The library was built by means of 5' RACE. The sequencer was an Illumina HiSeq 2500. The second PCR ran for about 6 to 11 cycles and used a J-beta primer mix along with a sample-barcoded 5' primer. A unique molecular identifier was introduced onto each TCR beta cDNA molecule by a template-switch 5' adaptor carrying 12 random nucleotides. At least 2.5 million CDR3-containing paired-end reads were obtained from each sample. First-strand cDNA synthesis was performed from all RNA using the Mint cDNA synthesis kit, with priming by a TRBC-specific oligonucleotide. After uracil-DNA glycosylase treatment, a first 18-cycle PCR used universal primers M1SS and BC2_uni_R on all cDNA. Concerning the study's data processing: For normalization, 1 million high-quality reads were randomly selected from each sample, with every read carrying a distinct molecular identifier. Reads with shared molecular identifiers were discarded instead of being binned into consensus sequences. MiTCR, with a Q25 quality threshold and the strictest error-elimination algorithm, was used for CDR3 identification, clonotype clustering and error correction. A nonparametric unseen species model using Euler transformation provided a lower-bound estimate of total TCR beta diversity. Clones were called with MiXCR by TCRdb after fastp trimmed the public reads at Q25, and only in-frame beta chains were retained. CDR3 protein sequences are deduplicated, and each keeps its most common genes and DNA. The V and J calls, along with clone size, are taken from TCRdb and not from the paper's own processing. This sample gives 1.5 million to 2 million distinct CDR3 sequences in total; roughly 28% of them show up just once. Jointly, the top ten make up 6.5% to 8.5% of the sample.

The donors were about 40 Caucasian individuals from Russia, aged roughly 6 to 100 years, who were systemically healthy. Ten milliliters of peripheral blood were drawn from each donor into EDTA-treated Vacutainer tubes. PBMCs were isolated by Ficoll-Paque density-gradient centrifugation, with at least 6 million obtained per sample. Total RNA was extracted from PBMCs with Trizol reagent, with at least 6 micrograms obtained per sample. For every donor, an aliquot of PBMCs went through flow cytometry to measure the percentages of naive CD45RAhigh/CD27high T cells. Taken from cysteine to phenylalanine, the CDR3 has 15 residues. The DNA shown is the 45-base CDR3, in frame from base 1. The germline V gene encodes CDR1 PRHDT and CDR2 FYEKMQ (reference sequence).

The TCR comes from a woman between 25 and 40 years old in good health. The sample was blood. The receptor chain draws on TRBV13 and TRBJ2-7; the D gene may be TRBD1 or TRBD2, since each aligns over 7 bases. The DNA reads TGTACCAGCAGCTTGGGGAGGGACAGTTCCTACGAGCAGTACTTC. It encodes CTSSLGRDSSYEQYF.